This paragraph reports one TCR beta chain. The antigen is undetermined. The data derive from a study of shared clonotypes between healthy human individuals. Overall study context: The plates for each donor numbered three CD4 naive, three CD4 memory, two CD8 naive and one CD8 memory.

The donors were all Caucasian adults (living in Nashville, Tennessee). Study findings and constraints: Exclusively blood specimens were collected; tissue repertoires likely differ.

With 3 bases removed from V and 5 bases from J, the gap between germline ends came to 8 bases. The CDR3 runs to 12 residues. The germline V gene has CDR1 SEHNR and CDR2 FQNEAQ (reference sequence). Using immunoSEQ multiplex PCR, the repertoire was profiled, and TCRdb retains in-frame clones only, with some absent. The data hold under 2,500,000 clones, with almost 96% observed a single time. The sample taken for sequencing was naive CD4+ T cells sorted from blood. The subset denotes: CD45RA+ positively selected. The sequence derives from a man in his late teens or twenties in good health. The chain combines TRBV7-9 with TRBJ2-7; D is undetermined. CDR3 sequence: CASSFGANEQYF. CDR3 coding DNA: TGTGCCAGCAGCTTCGGAGCTAACGAGCAGTACTTC. Full variable domain (remainder filled in from reference TRBV7-9 and TRBJ2-7): DTGVSQNPRHKITKRGQNVTFRCDPISEHNRLYWYRQTLGQGPEFLTYFQNEAQLEKSRLLSDRFSAERPKGSFSTLEIQRTEQGDSAMYLCASSFGANEQYFGPGTRLTVT.